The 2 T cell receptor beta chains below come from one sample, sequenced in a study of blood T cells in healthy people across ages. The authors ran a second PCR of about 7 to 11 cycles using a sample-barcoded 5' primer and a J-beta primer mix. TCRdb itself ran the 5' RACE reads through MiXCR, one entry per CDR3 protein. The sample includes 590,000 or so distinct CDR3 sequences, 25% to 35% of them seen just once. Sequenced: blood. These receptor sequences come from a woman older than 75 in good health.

CDR3 DNA: TGTGCCAGCAGCTTATCGGGGGGCTCGGGTGAAAAACTGTTTTTT. Translation: CASSLSGGSGEKLFF. The rearrangement links TRBV7-9 to TRBJ1-4; D possibly corresponds to TRBD1 (6 bases). This CDR3 is built from 15 residues. CDR1 and CDR2 (germline): SEHNR, FQNEAQ (reference sequence). V was shortened by 2 bases and J by 7 bases, with 14 bases between the two germline ends.

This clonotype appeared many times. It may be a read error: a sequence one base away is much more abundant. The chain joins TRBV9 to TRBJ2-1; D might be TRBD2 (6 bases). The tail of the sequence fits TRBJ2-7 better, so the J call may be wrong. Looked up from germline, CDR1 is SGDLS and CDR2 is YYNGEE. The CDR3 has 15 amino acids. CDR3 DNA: TGTGCCAGCAGCGGGGACTGGAGCTCCTACAATGAGCAGTACTTC. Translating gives CASSGDWSSYNEQYF.